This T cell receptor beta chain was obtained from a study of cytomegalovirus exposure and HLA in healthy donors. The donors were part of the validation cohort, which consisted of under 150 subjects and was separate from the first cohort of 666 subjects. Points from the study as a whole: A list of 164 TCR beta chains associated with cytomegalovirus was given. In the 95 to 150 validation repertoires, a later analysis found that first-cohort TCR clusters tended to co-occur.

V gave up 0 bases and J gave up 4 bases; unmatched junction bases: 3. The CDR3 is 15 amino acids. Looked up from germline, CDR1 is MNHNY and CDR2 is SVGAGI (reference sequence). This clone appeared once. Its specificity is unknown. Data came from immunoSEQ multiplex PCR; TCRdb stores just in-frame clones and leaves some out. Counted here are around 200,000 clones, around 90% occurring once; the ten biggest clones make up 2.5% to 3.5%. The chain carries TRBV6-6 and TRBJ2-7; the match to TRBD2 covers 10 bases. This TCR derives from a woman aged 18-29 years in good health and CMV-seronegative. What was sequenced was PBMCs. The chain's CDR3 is CASSYSGTSDYEQYF. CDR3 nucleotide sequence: TGTGCCAGCAGTTACTCCGGGACTAGCGATTACGAGCAGTACTTC.